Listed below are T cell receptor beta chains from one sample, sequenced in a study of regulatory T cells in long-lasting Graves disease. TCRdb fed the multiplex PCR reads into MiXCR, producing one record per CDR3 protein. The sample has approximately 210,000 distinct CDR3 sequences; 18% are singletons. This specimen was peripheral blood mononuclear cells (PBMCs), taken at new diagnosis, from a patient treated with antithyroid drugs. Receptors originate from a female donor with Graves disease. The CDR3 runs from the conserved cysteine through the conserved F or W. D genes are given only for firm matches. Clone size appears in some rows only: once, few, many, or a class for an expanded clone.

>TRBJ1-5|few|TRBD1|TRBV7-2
TGTGCCAGCGGTTACAGGGGAAATCAGCCCCAGCATTTT
CASGYRGNQPQHF
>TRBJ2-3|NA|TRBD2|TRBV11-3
TGTGCCAGCAGCTTCACGACTAGCGGGAGATGGGCAGATACGCAGTATTTT
CASSFTTSGRWADTQYF
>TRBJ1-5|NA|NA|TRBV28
TGTGCCAGCAGTTCCTACCGGGACCTACGGGGCCCCCAGCATTTT
CASSSYRDLRGPQHF
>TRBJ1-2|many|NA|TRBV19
TGTGCCAGTAGTATGGACAGACGAGGTGGCTACACCTTC
CASSMDRRGGYTF
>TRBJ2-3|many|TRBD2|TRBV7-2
TGTGCCAGCAGCTCTCTAGCGGGAGTGCAGTATTTT
CASSSLAGVQYF
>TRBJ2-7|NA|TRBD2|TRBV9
TGTGCCAGCAGCGTAGCGTCTAGCGGGAGGGCCGAGTACGAGCAGTACTTC
CASSVASSGRAEYEQYF
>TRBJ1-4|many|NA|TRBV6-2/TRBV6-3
TGTGCCAGCAATTGGGAACGGACCTTTGATGAAAAACTGTTTTTT
CASNWERTFDEKLFF
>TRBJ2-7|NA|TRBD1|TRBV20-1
TGCAGTGCCCCGGGACAGGGGAACGAGCAGTACTTC
CSAPGQGNEQYF
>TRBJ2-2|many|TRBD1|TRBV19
TGTGCCAGTAGTAAGAGGGCGACAGGGTACACCGGGGAGCTGTTTTTT
CASSKRATGYTGELFF
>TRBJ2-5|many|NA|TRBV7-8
TGTGCCAGCAGCCGGCGTATCGAGACCCAGTACTTC
CASSRRIETQYF
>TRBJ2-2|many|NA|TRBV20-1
TGCAGTGCTAGATTGGGAGTCACCGGGGAGCTGTTTTTT
CSARLGVTGELFF
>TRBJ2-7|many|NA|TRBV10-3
TGTGCCGCAAGACAGGGAGGCGAGCAGTACTTC
CAARQGGEQYF
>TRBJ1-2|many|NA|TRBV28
TGTGCCAGCAGTTTAGGGTCATCTAACTATGGCTACACCTTC
CASSLGSSNYGYTF
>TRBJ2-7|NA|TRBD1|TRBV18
TGTGCCAGCTCACCGGGGACAGTTAGTATCTACGAGCAGTACTTC
CASSPGTVSIYEQYF
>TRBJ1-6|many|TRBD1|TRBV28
TGTGCCAGCTCCAGTTTACCCAGGACAGGGATTGGCTACACGAGTTATCTCCTCCACTTT
CASSSLPRTGIGYTSYLLHF
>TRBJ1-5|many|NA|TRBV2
TGTGCCAGCAGTGAAGGATCCCGGAGTCAGCCCCAGCATTTT
CASSEGSRSQPQHF
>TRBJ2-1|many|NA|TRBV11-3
TGTGCCAGCAGCTGGACTGCTTCCTACAATGAGCAGTTCTTC
CASSWTASYNEQFF
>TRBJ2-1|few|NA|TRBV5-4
TGTGCCAGCAGCTCGCTGGGTAGTAGTGAGCAGTTCTTC
CASSSLGSSEQFF
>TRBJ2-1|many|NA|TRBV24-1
TGTGCCACCAGTGATACGACCGGGAGAACCACCTACAATGAGCAGTTCTTC
CATSDTTGRTTYNEQFF
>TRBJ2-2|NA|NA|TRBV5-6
TGTGCCAGCAGCTTGGTGGGGACCTCGGGGGAGCTGTTTTTT
CASSLVGTSGELFF
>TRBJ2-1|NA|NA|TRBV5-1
TGCGCCAGCAAAGCGGCCGGCTCCTACAATGAGCAGTTCTTC
CASKAAGSYNEQFF
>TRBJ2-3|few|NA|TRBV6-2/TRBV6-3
TGTGCCACTGAAGAAATTTCAGATACGCAGTATTTT
CATEEISDTQYF
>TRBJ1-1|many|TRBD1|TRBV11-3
TGTGCCAGCAGGACAGGGTGGGCTGAAGCTTTCTTT
CASRTGWAEAFF
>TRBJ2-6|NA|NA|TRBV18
TGTGCCAGCTCAAGCGATGGCGGGGCCAACGTCCTGACTTTC
CASSSDGGANVLTF
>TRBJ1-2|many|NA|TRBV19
TGTGCCAGCTCTTTTCAGGGTTCGGGCTATGGCTACACCTTC
CASSFQGSGYGYTF
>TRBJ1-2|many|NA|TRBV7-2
TGTGCCAGCAGCTTATCAGGGGCCCATGGCTACACCTTC
CASSLSGAHGYTF
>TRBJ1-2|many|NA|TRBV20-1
TGCAGTGCTAGTGATGGCTACACCTTC
CSASDGYTF
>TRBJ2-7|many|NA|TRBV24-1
TGTGCCACCAGTGACAACGGTCCTTCTTACGAGCAGTACTTC
CATSDNGPSYEQYF
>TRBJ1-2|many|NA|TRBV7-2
TGTGCCAGCAGCCTTCTCCCGGGCCAGGATCGCTACACCTTC
CASSLLPGQDRYTF
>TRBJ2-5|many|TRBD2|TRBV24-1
TGTGCCACCAGTGACCTCGGGACTAGCGGGAAACAAGAGACCCAGTACTTC
CATSDLGTSGKQETQYF
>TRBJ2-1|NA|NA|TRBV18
TGTGCCAGCTCACCACCCTCACAAAGGGGGAATGAGCAGTTCTTC
CASSPPSQRGNEQFF
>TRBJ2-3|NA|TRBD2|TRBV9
TGTGCCAGCAGCGTAGAGGGGACTAGCGGGATGAAAGATACGCAGTATTTT
CASSVEGTSGMKDTQYF
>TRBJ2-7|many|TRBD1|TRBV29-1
TGCAGCGTTCAAGCCGGACAGGGTTCCCACGAGCAGTACTTC
CSVQAGQGSHEQYF
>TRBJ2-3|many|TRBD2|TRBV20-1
TGCAGTGCTGGGGGCCGGACTAGCGTCAGCACAGATACGCAGTATTTT
CSAGGRTSVSTDTQYF
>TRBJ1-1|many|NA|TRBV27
TGTGCCAGCAGTTTTGCGGGGGGGGGAGCTTTCTTT
CASSFAGGGAFF
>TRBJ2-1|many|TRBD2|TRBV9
TGTGCCAGCAGCGAGGGGGCGGGACTAGCGGGAGTTAATGAGCAGTTCTTC
CASSEGAGLAGVNEQFF
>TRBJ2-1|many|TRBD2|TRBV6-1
TGTGCCAGCACTCCTAGAAGCGGGAGAGCCTTCGACTACAATGAGCAGTTCTTC
CASTPRSGRAFDYNEQFF
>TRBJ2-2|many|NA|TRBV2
TGTGCCAGCAGCCGTTCCGAGAACACCGGGGAGCTGTTTTTT
CASSRSENTGELFF
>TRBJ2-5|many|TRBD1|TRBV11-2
TGTGCCAGCAGCTCACAGGGGGCGGGAGAGACCCAGTACTTC
CASSSQGAGETQYF
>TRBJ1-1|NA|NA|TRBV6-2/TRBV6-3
TGTGCCAGCTCGATAAGGGCCCTAATGAACACTGAAGCTTTCTTT
CASSIRALMNTEAFF
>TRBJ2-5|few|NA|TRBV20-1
TGCAGTGCTAGCCCGACAAGGGCCCAGACCCAGTACTTC
CSASPTRAQTQYF
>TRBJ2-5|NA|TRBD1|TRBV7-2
TGTGCCAGCAGCCCACCTACAGGGGGCCAAGAGACCCAGTACTTC
CASSPPTGGQETQYF
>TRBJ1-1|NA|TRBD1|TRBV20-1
TGCAGTGCTAGTCGGGGGACAGGGAACACTGAAGCTTTCTTT
CSASRGTGNTEAFF